Each of the 25 T cell receptor beta chains below was sequenced from the same sample in a study of regulatory T cells in long-lasting Graves disease. Time point indicated: persistent/refractory GD, antithyroid drugs over 5 years with positive TRAb. From PBMCs, RNA was extracted and then used to make the TCR library. iRepertoire HTBI primers and Arm-PCR of CDR3 regions built TCR beta libraries. Using its own MiXCR run on the multiplex PCR reads, TCRdb lists one record per CDR3 protein. The sample holds roughly 400,000 distinct CDR3 sequences, about 21% seen once. The specimen was peripheral blood mononuclear cells (PBMCs), collected when the disease was refractory, from a patient treated with antithyroid drugs. The receptors originated from a female donor with Graves disease.

About this clonotype: A much larger clone sits a single nucleotide away, making a read error possible. The chain uses TRBV28 and TRBJ2-7, with TRBD2 identical over 11 bases. The CDR3 sequence is 14 residues long. Per germline, CDR1 MDHEN and CDR2 SYDVKM. The CDR3 is CASSLLAGGYELYF. The CDR3 coding sequence is TGTGCCAGCAGTTTACTAGCGGGAGGTTACGAGCTGTACTTC.

There are many counts of this clonotype. An end of the junction differs from the germline gene, which may be a read error. The V call is TRBV5-8, the J call TRBJ2-4, with unresolved D. CDR1 and CDR2 from the germline V gene are SGHTS and YDEGEE. This CDR3 region has 13 residues. CDR3 protein: CASTLVEKNIQYF. The CDR3 region has the DNA TGTGCCAGCACCTTGGTAGAGAAAAACATTCAGTACTTC.

J is TRBJ2-4 and V is TRBV7-9; perhaps TRBD1 as D (6 bases). This CDR3 contains 16 residues. V dropped 2 bases and J dropped 0 bases, with 11 bases sitting between them. Germline CDR1 and CDR2: SEHNR and FQNEAQ (reference sequence). Written as DNA, the CDR3 is TGTGCCAGCAGCTTATACAGGGAGAAAGCCAAAAACATTCAGTACTTC. It codes for CASSLYREKAKNIQYF.

This chain connects TRBV20-1 to TRBJ2-1, with D perhaps TRBD2 (6 bases). The CDR3 is 14 amino acids. With 7 bases removed from V and 4 bases from J, the gap between germline ends came to 17 bases. The germline V gene has CDR1 DFQATT and CDR2 SNEGSKA (reference sequence). CDR3 sequence: CSGSTASVYNEQFF. As DNA, the CDR3 is TGCAGTGGGTCCACGGCTAGCGTTTACAATGAGCAGTTCTTC.

A note on this clonotype: This may be a read error, as it is one base from a much larger clone. The rearrangement uses TRBV20-1 and TRBJ2-7; TRBD2 aligns across 13 bases. V lost 3 bases and J lost 3; bases outside the gene matches: 5. This CDR3 contains 15 residues. CDR1 is DFQATT, CDR2 SNEGSKA, per germline (reference sequence). CDR3 nucleotides: TGCAGTGCTAGCCCACTAGCGGGAGGGTTCTACGAGCAGTACTTC. As protein: CSASPLAGGFYEQYF.

There are a few counts of this clonotype. The V gene is TRBV20-1, the J gene TRBJ1-4; D ambiguous. The CDR3 spans 12 residues. Germline V gene data show CDR1 as DFQATT and CDR2 as SNEGSKA (reference sequence). V was pared by 0 bases and J by 6 bases, with 5 bases between. The CDR3 protein is CSARDPDEKLFF. CDR3 DNA: TGCAGTGCTAGAGATCCAGATGAAAAACTGTTTTTT.

This chain links TRBV19 with TRBJ1-5; D unclear. With 3 bases removed from V and 5 bases from J, the gap between germline ends came to 14 bases. The CDR3 consists of 15 residues. CDR1 and CDR2 (germline): LNHDA, SQIVND (reference sequence). The CDR3 protein is CASSMEAGPHQPQHF. For the CDR3, the DNA is TGTGCCAGTAGTATGGAAGCCGGACCCCATCAGCCCCAGCATTTT.

The table lists this clonotype with many counts. This chain joins TRBV29-1 and TRBJ1-1; D gene uncertain. CDR1 is SQVTM and CDR2 is ANQGSEA in the germline V gene. This CDR3 comprises 13 residues. The V and J ends lost 6 bases and 4 bases respectively, with 15 bases between them. The chain's CDR3 is CSVPRSRSTEAFF. As DNA, the CDR3 is TGCAGCGTACCGAGATCGCGGAGCACTGAAGCTTTCTTT.

This clonotype was recorded many times. V and J are TRBV28 and TRBJ2-5; possibly TRBD1 for D (5 bases). The CDR3 has 14 residues. V was cut by 5 bases and J by 1 base, with 11 bases left in between. Germline V lookup: CDR1 MDHEN, CDR2 SYDVKM. The CDR3 region is CASSPRTPQETQYF. The CDR3 nucleotides are TGTGCCAGCAGTCCCCGGACACCCCAAGAGACCCAGTACTTC.

Points on this clonotype: Given a much more abundant clone one base away, this may be a read error. In this CDR3 the conserved last residue, phenylalanine or tryptophan, is missing, so a read error is likely. The rearrangement joins TRBV29-1 to TRBJ2-6; 10 nucleotides match TRBD2. The CDR3 contains 16 residues. From germline, CDR1 is SQVTM and CDR2 ANQGSEA. V lost 4 bases and J lost 0; bases outside the gene matches: 3. The CDR3 DNA reads as TGCAGCGTTGCTAGCGGGAGTCACTCTGGGGCCAACGTCCTGACTCTC. Encoded protein: CSVASGSHSGANVLTL.

This clonotype was recorded a few times. The rearrangement links TRBV28 to TRBJ2-7; no reliable D call. CDR1 and CDR2 from the germline V gene are MDHEN and SYDVKM. This CDR3 region has 14 residues. Trimming took 6 bases from V and 3 from J, leaving 15 bases between them. CDR3 bases: TGTGCCAGCAGCCTAGGGCAGCCCCTCTACGAGCAGTACTTC. It codes for CASSLGQPLYEQYF.

This clonotype was counted between two and nine times. CDR3 region: CAWGQGNYEQYF. CDR3 in DNA: TGTGCCTGGGGACAGGGAAACTACGAGCAGTACTTC. This chain links TRBV30 with TRBJ2-7; TRBD1 agrees at 8 bases. The CDR3 length is 12 residues. Germline V lookup: CDR1 GTSNPN, CDR2 SVGIG (reference sequence). J gave up 3 bases and V 5 bases, and 3 bases lay outside the gene matches.

The V call is TRBV11-2, the J call TRBJ2-7; 9 bases line up with TRBD1. The CDR3 has 16 amino acids. The germline CDR1 and CDR2 sequences are SGHAT and FQNNGV. V gave up 3 bases and J gave up 5 bases; unmatched junction bases: 11. CDR3 coding DNA: TGTGCCAGCAGCTTTTGGGGACAGGGTCTCCCTCACGAGCAGTACTTC. Its translation is CASSFWGQGLPHEQYF. The whole variable domain, filled in from reference TRBV11-2 and TRBJ2-7, reads EAGVAQSPRYKIIEKRQSVAFWCNPISGHATLYWYQQILGQGPKLLIQFQNNGVVDDSQLPKDRFSAERLKGVDSTLKIQPAKLEDSAVYLCASSFWGQGLPHEQYFGPGTRLTVT.

The V gene is TRBV3-1, the J gene TRBJ1-2; 9 nucleotides match TRBD1. This CDR3 spans 16 amino acids. Trimming removed 3 bases from V and 5 bases from J; junction bases left unmatched: 10. CDR1 LGHDT and CDR2 YNNKEL come from the germline V gene (reference sequence). The CDR3 is CASSHLPGQGRYGYTF. The CDR3 bases are TGTGCCAGCAGCCATCTGCCGGGACAGGGACGGTATGGCTACACCTTC.

A word on this clonotype: Just one base apart from a much larger clone, this may be a read error. The chain uses TRBV28 and TRBJ2-4; D might be TRBD1 (6 bases). The CDR3 spans 15 residues. Germline V gives CDR1 MDHEN, CDR2 SYDVKM. The CDR3 DNA reads as TGTGCCAGCAGTTTATTTCCTGGGGGCGCGAATGGCCACACCTTC. Protein: CASSLFPGGANGHTF. Full variable domain (missing parts from reference TRBV28 and TRBJ2-4): DVKVTQSSRYLVKRTGEKVFLECVQDMDHENMFWYRQDPGLGLRLIYFSYDVKMKEKGDIPEGYSVSREKKERFSLILESASTNQTSMYLCASSLFPGGANGHTFGAGTRLSVL.

The V and J genes are TRBV15 and TRBJ2-1; TRBD1 agrees at 9 bases. Trimming took 5 bases from V and 5 from J; bases not matched to a gene: 7. The length of the CDR3 is 15 residues. Germline-derived CDR1 and CDR2 are LNHNV and YYDKDF (reference sequence). CDR3 sequence: CATSGDRVPDNEQFF. The CDR3 nucleotides are TGTGCCACCAGCGGGGACAGGGTTCCGGACAATGAGCAGTTCTTC.

The CDR3 spells CASTRTELYPGNEQFF. CDR3 nucleotide sequence: TGTGCCAGCACCAGAACGGAACTCTACCCGGGGAATGAGCAGTTCTTC. This chain links TRBV7-9 with TRBJ2-1; TRBD2 might be the D (5 bases). CDR1 is SEHNR and CDR2 is FQNEAQ in the germline V gene (reference sequence). Trimming pared 7 bases from V and 7 bases from J, leaving 23 bases between. The length of the CDR3 is 16 residues.

The chain has TRBV3-1 and TRBJ2-7; D uncertain. The J call may be mistaken, given a closer DNA end match to TRBJ2-3. Germline V gene lookup returns CDR1 LGHDT and CDR2 YNNKEL (reference sequence). The CDR3 covers 15 residues. CDR3 nucleotide sequence: TGTGCCAGCAGCCAGGTAACCTCCCCTGTGATGGGGCAGTATTTT. This gives the protein CASSQVTSPVMGQYF.

This sequence joins TRBV5-4 and TRBJ1-2, with 7 bases matching TRBD1. J was trimmed by 4 bases and V by 3 bases; bases with no gene match: 12. The CDR3 totals 16 residues. Germline CDR1 SGHNT, CDR2 YYREEE (reference sequence). The CDR3 DNA follows: TGTGCCAGCAGCTCTAACGACAGGGAGGTGGGCTATGGCTACACCTTC. It encodes CASSSNDREVGYGYTF.

The CDR3: CASSESRRNEAFF. The CDR3, as DNA: TGCGCCAGCAGTGAGTCGCGACGGAACGAAGCTTTCTTT. This chain joins TRBV10-1 and TRBJ1-1; D ambiguous. The CDR3 is 13 residues long. Germline V gives CDR1 WNHNN, CDR2 SYGVQD (reference sequence). Trimming stripped 0 bases from V and 8 bases from J, with 10 bases between.

This clonotype was found many times. V is TRBV2 and J is TRBJ2-7, with D perhaps matching TRBD2 (5 bases). The CDR3 extends over 14 amino acids. Per germline, CDR1 SNHLY and CDR2 FYNNEI. Trimming stripped 6 bases from V and 0 bases from J, with 12 bases between. This chain's CDR3 is CASREDSLSYEQYF. CDR3 nucleotide sequence: TGTGCCAGCAGAGAGGACTCACTCTCCTACGAGCAGTACTTC.

A few counts support this clonotype. J is TRBJ2-5 and V is TRBV27; 10 bases match TRBD2. The tail of the sequence fits TRBJ2-1 better, so the J call may be wrong. Per germline, CDR1 MNHEY and CDR2 SMNVEV (reference sequence). The CDR3 extends over 21 amino acids. The CDR3 bases are TGTGCCAGCAGTCCGCTACCGTACAGGGTGGAGGGACTAGCGTTTGTGTATGAGCAGTTCTTC. Translating it yields CASSPLPYRVEGLAFVYEQFF.

The rearrangement uses TRBV20-1 and TRBJ2-5; 11 bases map to TRBD2. Germline V lookup: CDR1 DFQATT, CDR2 SNEGSKA (reference sequence). Losses at the gene ends were 3 bases for V and 3 bases for J; bases not matched to a gene: 3. The length of the CDR3 is 14 residues. CDR3 amino acids: CSARILAGEETQYF. The DNA for the CDR3 is TGCAGTGCTAGGATACTAGCGGGGGAAGAGACCCAGTACTTC.

Ten or more counts support this clonotype. This chain links TRBV6-1 with TRBJ1-1, with unresolved D. Deletions cut 8 bases from V and 2 bases from J, with 18 bases between. Germline V gene data show CDR1 as MNHNS and CDR2 as SASEGT. The CDR3 runs to 15 residues. The CDR3 DNA follows: TGTGCCAGCGCAACCACCCCCTTAGGAAACACTGAAGCTTTCTTT. It specifies CASATTPLGNTEAFF.

This clonotype was observed many times. CDR3 region: CSARPGTGAYEQYF. The CDR3 DNA reads as TGCAGTGCTAGACCCGGGACAGGGGCCTACGAGCAGTACTTC. The V and J genes are TRBV20-1 and TRBJ2-7, with 10 nucleotides matching TRBD1. The V segment lost 2 bases and the J segment 2 bases; nucleotides outside the gene matches: 3. The V gene's germline CDR1 is DFQATT and CDR2 SNEGSKA (reference sequence). The CDR3 has 14 residues.